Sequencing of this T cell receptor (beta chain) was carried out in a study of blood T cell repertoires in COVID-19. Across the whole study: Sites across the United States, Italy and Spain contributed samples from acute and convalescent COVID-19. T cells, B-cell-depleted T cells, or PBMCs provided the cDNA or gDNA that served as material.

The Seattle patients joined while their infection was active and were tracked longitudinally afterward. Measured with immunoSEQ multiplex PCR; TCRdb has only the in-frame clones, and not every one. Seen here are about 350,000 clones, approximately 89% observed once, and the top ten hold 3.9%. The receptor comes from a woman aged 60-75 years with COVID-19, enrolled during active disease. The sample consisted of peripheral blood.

DNA of the CDR3: TGTGCCTGGACCGAGGATGACTATGGCTACACCTTC. It is translated as CAWTEDDYGYTF. The gene calls are TRBV30 and TRBJ1-2; no firm D call. Looked up from germline, CDR1 is GTSNPN and CDR2 is SVGIG (reference sequence). The CDR3 is 12 amino acids. V was clipped by 4 bases and J by 3 bases, with 9 bases between them. Combining the CDR3 with reference TRBV30 and TRBJ1-2 gives the whole variable domain SQTIHQWPATLVQPVGSPLSLECTVEGTSNPNLYWYRQAAGRGLQLLFYSVGIGQISSEVPQNLSASRPQDRQFILSSKKLLLSDSGFYLCAWTEDDYGYTFGSGTRLTVV.